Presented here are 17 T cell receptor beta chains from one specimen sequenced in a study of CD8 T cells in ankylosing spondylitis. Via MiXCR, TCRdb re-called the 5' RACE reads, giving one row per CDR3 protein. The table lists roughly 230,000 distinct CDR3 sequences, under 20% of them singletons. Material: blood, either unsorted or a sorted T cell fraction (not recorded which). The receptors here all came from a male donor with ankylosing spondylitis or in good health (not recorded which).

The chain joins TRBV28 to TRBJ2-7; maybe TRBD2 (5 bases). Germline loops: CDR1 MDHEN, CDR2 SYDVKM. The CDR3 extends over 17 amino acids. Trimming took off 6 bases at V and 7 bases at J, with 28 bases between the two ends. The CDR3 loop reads CASRMINVSPEGDEQYF. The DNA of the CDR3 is TGTGCCAGCAGGATGATAAATGTCTCTCCCGAGGGAGATGAGCAGTACTTC.

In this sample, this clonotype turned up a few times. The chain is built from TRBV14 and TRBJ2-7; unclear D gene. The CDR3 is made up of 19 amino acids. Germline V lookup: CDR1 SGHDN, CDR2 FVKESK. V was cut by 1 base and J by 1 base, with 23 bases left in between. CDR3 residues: CASSQGLRPGHITSYEQYF. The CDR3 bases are TGTGCCAGCAGCCAAGGTTTAAGACCAGGCCACATCACTTCCTACGAGCAGTACTTC.

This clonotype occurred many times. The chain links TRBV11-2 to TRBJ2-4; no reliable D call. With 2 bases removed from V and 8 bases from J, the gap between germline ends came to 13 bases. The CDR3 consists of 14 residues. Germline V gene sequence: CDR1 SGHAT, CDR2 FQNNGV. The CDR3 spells CASSLLYGFDIQYF. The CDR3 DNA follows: TGTGCCAGCAGCTTACTGTACGGGTTCGACATTCAGTACTTC.

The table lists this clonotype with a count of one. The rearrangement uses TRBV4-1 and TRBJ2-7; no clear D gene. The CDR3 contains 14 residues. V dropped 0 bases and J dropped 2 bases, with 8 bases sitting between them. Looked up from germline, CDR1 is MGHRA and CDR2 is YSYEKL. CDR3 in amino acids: CASSQEFDAYEQYF. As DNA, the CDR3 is TGCGCCAGCAGCCAAGAATTCGACGCCTACGAGCAGTACTTC.

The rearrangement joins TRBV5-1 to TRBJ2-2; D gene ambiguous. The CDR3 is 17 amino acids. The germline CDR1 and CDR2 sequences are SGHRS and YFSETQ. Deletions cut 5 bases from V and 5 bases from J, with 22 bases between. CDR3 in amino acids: CASRHPLSMVGTGELFF. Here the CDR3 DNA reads TGCGCCAGCAGGCATCCCCTCTCTATGGTGGGGACCGGGGAGCTGTTTTTT.

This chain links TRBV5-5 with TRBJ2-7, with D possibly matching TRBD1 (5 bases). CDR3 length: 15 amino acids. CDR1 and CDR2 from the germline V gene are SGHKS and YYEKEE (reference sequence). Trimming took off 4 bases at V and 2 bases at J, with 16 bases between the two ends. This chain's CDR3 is CASSPSTDSTYEQYF. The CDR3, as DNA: TGTGCCAGCAGCCCTTCGACAGACTCAACCTACGAGCAGTACTTC.

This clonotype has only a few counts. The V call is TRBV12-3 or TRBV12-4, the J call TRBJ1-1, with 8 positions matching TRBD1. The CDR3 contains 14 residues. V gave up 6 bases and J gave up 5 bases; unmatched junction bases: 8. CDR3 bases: TGTGCCAGCAGACATGGACAGGGCGGTACTGAAGCTTTCTTT. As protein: CASRHGQGGTEAFF.

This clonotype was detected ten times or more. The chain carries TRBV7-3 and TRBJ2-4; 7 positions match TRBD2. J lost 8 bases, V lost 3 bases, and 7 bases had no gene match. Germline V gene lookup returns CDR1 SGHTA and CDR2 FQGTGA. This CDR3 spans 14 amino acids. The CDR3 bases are TGTGCCAGCAGCTTTTTGGGAGGGGAAGACATTCAGTACTTC. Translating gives CASSFLGGEDIQYF.

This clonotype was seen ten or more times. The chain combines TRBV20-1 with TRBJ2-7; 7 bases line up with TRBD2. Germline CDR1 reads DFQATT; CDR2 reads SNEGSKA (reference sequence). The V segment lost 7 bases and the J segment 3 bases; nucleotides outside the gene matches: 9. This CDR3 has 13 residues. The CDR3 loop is CSVSGTTYYEQYF. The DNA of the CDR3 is TGCAGTGTCTCCGGGACTACCTACTACGAGCAGTACTTC.

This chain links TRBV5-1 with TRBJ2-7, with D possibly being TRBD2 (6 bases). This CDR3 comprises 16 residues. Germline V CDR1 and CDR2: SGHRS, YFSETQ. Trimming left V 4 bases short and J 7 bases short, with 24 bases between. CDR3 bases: TGCGCCAGCAGCGCGGGGCTATTACCCCCGTCGGTGGAGCAGTACTTC. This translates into CASSAGLLPPSVEQYF.

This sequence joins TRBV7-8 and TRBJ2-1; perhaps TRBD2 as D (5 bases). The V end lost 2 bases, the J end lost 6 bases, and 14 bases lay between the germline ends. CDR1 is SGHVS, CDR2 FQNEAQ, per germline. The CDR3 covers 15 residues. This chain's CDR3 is CASSLFSAEVNEQFF. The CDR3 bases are TGTGCCAGCAGCTTATTTTCAGCGGAGGTCAATGAGCAGTTCTTC.

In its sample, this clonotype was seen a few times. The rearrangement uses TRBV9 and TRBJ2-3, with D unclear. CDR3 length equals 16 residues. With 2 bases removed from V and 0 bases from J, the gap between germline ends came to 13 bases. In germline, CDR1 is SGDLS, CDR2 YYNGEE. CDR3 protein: CASSVSPSYSTDTQYF. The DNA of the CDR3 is TGTGCCAGCAGCGTGTCCCCTAGTTACAGCACAGATACGCAGTATTTT.

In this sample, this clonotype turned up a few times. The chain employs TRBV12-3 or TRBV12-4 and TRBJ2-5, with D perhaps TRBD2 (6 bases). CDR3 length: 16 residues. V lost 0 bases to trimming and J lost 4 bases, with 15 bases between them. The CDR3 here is CASSLAGGLVLETQYF. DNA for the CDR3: TGTGCCAGCAGTTTAGCGGGAGGCTTGGTCTTAGAGACCCAGTACTTC.

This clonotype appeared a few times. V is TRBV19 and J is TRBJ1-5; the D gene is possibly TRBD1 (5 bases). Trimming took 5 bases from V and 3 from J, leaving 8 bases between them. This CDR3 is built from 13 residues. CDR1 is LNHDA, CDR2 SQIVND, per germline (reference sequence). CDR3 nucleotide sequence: TGTGCCAGTAGTTTGGGGCTCAATCAGCCCCAGCATTTT. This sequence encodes CASSLGLNQPQHF.

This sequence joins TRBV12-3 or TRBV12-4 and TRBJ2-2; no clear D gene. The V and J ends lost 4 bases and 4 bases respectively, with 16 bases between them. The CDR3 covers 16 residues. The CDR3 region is CASSSPFGIGTGELFF. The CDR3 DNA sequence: TGTGCCAGCAGTTCCCCCTTCGGTATAGGCACCGGGGAGCTGTTTTTT.

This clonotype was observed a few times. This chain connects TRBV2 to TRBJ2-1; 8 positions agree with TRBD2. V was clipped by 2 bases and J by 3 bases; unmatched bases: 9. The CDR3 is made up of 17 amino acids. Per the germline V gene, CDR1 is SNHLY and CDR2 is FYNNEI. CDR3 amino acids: CASSEKTWGLGYNEQFF. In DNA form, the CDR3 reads TGTGCCAGCAGTGAAAAGACTTGGGGACTAGGCTACAATGAGCAGTTCTTC.

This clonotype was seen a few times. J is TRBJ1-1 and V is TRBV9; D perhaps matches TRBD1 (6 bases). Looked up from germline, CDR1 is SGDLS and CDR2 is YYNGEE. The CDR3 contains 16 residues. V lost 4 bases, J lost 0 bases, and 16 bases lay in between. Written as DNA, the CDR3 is TGTGCCAGCAGCCCCATACTGGGGGACATGAACACTGAAGCTTTCTTT. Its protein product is CASSPILGDMNTEAFF.